The TCR beta chain described here comes from a study of blood T cell repertoires in COVID-19. Study-level information: T cells, B-cell-depleted T cells, or PBMCs provided the cDNA or gDNA that served as material.

Everyone who took part was roughly 18 to 100 years old, and they came from roughly 25 US areas. Some clones are missing from TCRdb's copy, which holds only in-frame ones; the method was immunoSEQ multiplex PCR. The sample has 250,000 to 300,000 clones, 70% to 90% seen once. Sequencing was done on a sample of PBMCs or T cells enriched from blood (not recorded which). The source is a woman aged 25 to 45 who had recovered from COVID-19.

The CDR3 loop reads CASSTGPNGETQYF. The DNA for the CDR3 is TGTGCCAGCAGCACAGGGCCCAACGGGGAGACCCAGTACTTC. The chain carries TRBV11-2 and TRBJ2-5; the D gene is possibly TRBD1 (6 bases). Germline CDR1 reads SGHAT; CDR2 reads FQNNGV. Trimming pared 5 bases from V and 5 bases from J, leaving 15 bases between. There are 14 residues in the CDR3.